This passage covers 31 T cell receptor beta chains from one sample sequenced in a study of T cells in Graves' hyperthyroidism and ophthalmopathy. The source material, RNA transcripts, was used to amplify TCR beta CDR3 regions. The HTBI primer set served for first-round RT-PCR of the TCR CDR3. TCRdb reanalysed the multiplex PCR reads using MiXCR and keeps one entry per CDR3 protein. Of some 400,000 distinct CDR3 sequences listed, around 14% are singletons. Specimen: blood. Receptors were obtained from a woman aged 55-70 years with Graves' hyperthyroidism.

This clonotype was recorded many times. The chain links TRBV12-3 or TRBV12-4 to TRBJ1-3; no definite D call. The V end lost 1 base, the J end lost 4 bases, and 11 bases lay between the germline ends. This CDR3 spans 15 amino acids. The CDR3 region is CASSLGAVAGNTIYF. Here the CDR3 DNA reads TGTGCCAGCAGTTTAGGGGCTGTCGCCGGAAACACCATATATTTT.

This clonotype was seen many times. The rearrangement links TRBV27 to TRBJ2-1, with D perhaps matching TRBD2 (6 bases). V lost 3 bases and J 0 bases, leaving 9 bases between the germline ends. Germline CDR1 reads MNHEY; CDR2 reads SMNVEV (reference sequence). The CDR3 is 15 residues long. As DNA, the CDR3 is TGTGCCAGCAGTTTCGCGGGACTCTCCTACAATGAGCAGTTCTTC. Residues: CASSFAGLSYNEQFF.

Many counts were recorded for this clonotype. The chain combines TRBV2 with TRBJ1-3; D is uncertain. V dropped 4 bases and J dropped 3 bases, with 19 bases sitting between them. The CDR3 totals 17 residues. The germline V gene has CDR1 SNHLY and CDR2 FYNNEI. The DNA of the CDR3 is TGTGCCAGCAGTGTGAGGGTTAGCGCTGTTATTGGAAACACCATATATTTT. It yields the protein CASSVRVSAVIGNTIYF.

This clonotype showed up many times. The chain carries TRBV6-1 and TRBJ2-3, with 7 bases that match TRBD2. Trimming took 11 bases from V and 0 from J; bases not matched to a gene: 17. The germline V gene encodes CDR1 MNHNS and CDR2 SASEGT. The length of the CDR3 is 17 residues. The CDR3 DNA is TGTGCCGACCCCGGCCGGGAGCGGGATAGGAGCACAGATACGCAGTATTTT. The encoded protein is CADPGRERDRSTDTQYF.

The sample holds many counts of this clonotype. The chain has TRBV7-2 and TRBJ2-1, with 8 bases fitting TRBD2. With 6 bases clipped from V and 7 bases from J, the junction kept 14 bases outside the gene matches. The germline gives CDR1 SGHTA, CDR2 FQGNSA. This CDR3 contains 16 residues. The CDR3 bases are TGTGCCAGCAGTCGTTTCCTTAGCGGGACGGGGAATGAGCAGTTCTTC. Translated, it gives CASSRFLSGTGNEQFF.

There are many counts of this clonotype. V is TRBV3-1 and J is TRBJ2-7; D may be TRBD1 (5 bases). V was pared by 5 bases and J by 2 bases, with 10 bases between. In germline, CDR1 is LGHDT, CDR2 YNNKEL (reference sequence). This CDR3 contains 13 residues. The CDR3 bases are TGTGCCAGCAGCGGGGTGGGGCCCTACGAGCAGTACTTC. It specifies CASSGVGPYEQYF.

This clonotype was observed many times. This rearrangement joins TRBV12-3 or TRBV12-4 to TRBJ1-2; D is unclear. This CDR3 is 13 amino acids long. V lost 6 bases, J lost 8 bases, and 16 bases lay in between. The CDR3 DNA sequence: TGTGCCAGCAGCTGGGTCATTAGAGCGGGCTACACCTTC. This translates into CASSWVIRAGYTF.

In its sample, this clonotype was seen a few times. The chain uses TRBV4-1 and TRBJ2-1, with 13 nucleotides matching TRBD2. With V trimmed by 1 base and J by 8 bases, 11 bases remained unmatched. Germline V lookup: CDR1 MGHRA, CDR2 YSYEKL. There are 18 residues in the CDR3. The CDR3 DNA reads TGCGCCAGCAGCCAAGCTCCCTCCGGGACTAGCGGGATCGATGAGCAGTTCTTC. Its translation is CASSQAPSGTSGIDEQFF.

For this clonotype: Germline is not matched at one junction end, which may reflect a read error. The chain employs TRBV27 and TRBJ1-3; D is ambiguous. Germline loops: CDR1 MNHEY, CDR2 SMNVEV (reference sequence). This CDR3 has 13 residues. CDR3 protein: CASRSYSGSTIYF. For the CDR3, the DNA is TGTGCCAGCAGGTCTTATTCTGGAAGCACCATATATTTT.

The chain uses TRBV11-2 and TRBJ2-6, with D tentatively TRBD1 or TRBD2 (5 bases each). V lost 5 bases and J lost 2, with 16 bases in between. This CDR3 spans 17 amino acids. Germline V gives CDR1 SGHAT, CDR2 FQNNGV. CDR3 region: CASSQGAGTTGANVLTF. Written as DNA, the CDR3 is TGTGCCAGCAGCCAAGGCGCCGGGACCACTGGGGCCAACGTCCTGACTTTC.

There are many counts of this clonotype. The chain combines TRBV30 with TRBJ2-7; D gene uncertain. With 3 bases removed from V and 5 bases from J, the gap between germline ends came to 8 bases. The CDR3 spans 11 residues. The germline CDR1 and CDR2 sequences are GTSNPN and SVGIG (reference sequence). The CDR3 sequence: CAWRQLNEQYF. CDR3 nucleotide sequence: TGTGCCTGGAGACAGTTGAACGAGCAGTACTTC.

The chain uses TRBV27 and TRBJ1-2; 11 bases are shared with TRBD1. V was clipped by 6 bases and J by 4 bases; unmatched bases: 4. The CDR3 totals 14 residues. Germline lookup yields CDR1 MNHEY and CDR2 SMNVEV (reference sequence). The CDR3 sequence is CASRGQGGPYGYTF. Written as DNA, the CDR3 is TGTGCCAGCAGGGGACAGGGGGGACCCTATGGCTACACCTTC.

This clonotype was observed many times. CDR3 bases: TGTGCCAGCAGTTACGAAGGGGGGTTCGAGCAGTACTTC. It yields the protein CASSYEGGFEQYF. The J gene is TRBJ2-7, the V gene TRBV6-2 or TRBV6-3, with D possibly being TRBD1 or TRBD2 (6 bases each). The CDR3 contains 13 residues. Germline lookup yields CDR1 MNHEY and CDR2 SVGEGT. V shed 2 bases and J shed 6 bases, with 11 bases lying between them.

The V and J genes are TRBV10-3 and TRBJ1-4; D gene ambiguous. V lost 7 bases and J lost 4, with 10 bases in between. Germline CDR1 ENHRY, CDR2 SYGVKD. CDR3 size: 13 residues. The CDR3 loop is CAIKGLSNEKLFF. DNA of the CDR3: TGTGCCATCAAAGGACTGAGTAATGAAAAACTGTTTTTT.

This clonotype came up many times. The chain employs TRBV20-1 and TRBJ2-3, with D perhaps TRBD2 (6 bases). Germline CDR1 and CDR2: DFQATT and SNEGSKA (reference sequence). V lost 4 bases and J 2 bases, leaving 19 bases between the germline ends. This CDR3 has 16 residues. The CDR3 loop reads CSANPSSAGPTDTQYF. The CDR3 DNA sequence: TGCAGTGCTAACCCCTCATCTGCGGGGCCCACAGATACGCAGTATTTT.

Many counts were recorded for this clonotype. The chain is built from TRBV20-1 and TRBJ2-1; TRBD2 agrees at 7 bases. CDR3 size: 12 residues. Trimming cost V 7 bases and J 4 bases; bases outside gene matches: 4. Germline CDR1 DFQATT, CDR2 SNEGSKA (reference sequence). The CDR3 region is CSGQREYNEQFF. DNA of the CDR3: TGCAGTGGCCAGCGGGAATACAATGAGCAGTTCTTC.

This clonotype has ten or more counts. This sequence joins TRBV12-5 and TRBJ2-1; 8 nucleotides align to TRBD2. Germline V gives CDR1 LGHNT, CDR2 FRNRAP. The CDR3 has 15 amino acids. The V and J ends lost 6 bases and 8 bases, in that order; junction bases with no gene match: 12. The CDR3 loop is CASGYGTDGRDEQFF. The CDR3 DNA follows: TGTGCTAGTGGCTATGGGACTGACGGGAGGGATGAGCAGTTCTTC.

The chain has TRBV20-1 and TRBJ2-1; 15 nucleotides match TRBD2. Germline V gene data show CDR1 as DFQATT and CDR2 as SNEGSKA (reference sequence). The CDR3 loop spans 14 amino acids. CDR3 in amino acids: CSAGTSGRRNEQFF. The DNA for the CDR3 is TGCAGCGCCGGGACTAGCGGGAGGAGGAATGAGCAGTTCTTC.

About this clonotype itself: A junction end diverges from the germline sequence, so it may reflect a read error. The genes are TRBV9 and TRBJ1-6, with D unresolved. Germline CDR1 and CDR2: SGDLS and YYNGEE. The length of the CDR3 is 15 residues. CDR3 sequence: CACSAERTYNSPLHF. The CDR3 bases are TGTGCCTGCAGCGCGGAACGTACCTATAATTCACCCCTCCACTTT.

This sequence joins TRBV9 and TRBJ2-5; unclear D gene. The length of the CDR3 is 16 residues. The V and J ends lost 7 bases and 5 bases respectively, with 24 bases between them. CDR1 is SGDLS, CDR2 YYNGEE, per germline. This chain's CDR3 is CASEEVRLVVRETQYF. The CDR3 DNA follows: TGTGCCAGCGAAGAGGTGCGGCTAGTGGTACGGGAGACCCAGTACTTC.

This clonotype was found a few times. The germline gene is not matched at one end of the junction; a read error may be the cause. V gene TRBV12-5 combines with J gene TRBJ1-2, with a tentative D call TRBD1 (5 bases). The CDR3 is 15 residues long. Germline V lookup: CDR1 LGHNT, CDR2 FRNRAP. CDR3 coding DNA: TGTGCTAGTGGTTTTGGCGGGGCGGGTAACTGTGGCTACACCTTC. As protein: CASGFGGAGNCGYTF.

This clonotype was seen many times. This rearrangement joins TRBV7-9 to TRBJ2-3; possibly TRBD1 for D (5 bases). Germline assignment: CDR1 SEHNR and CDR2 FQNEAQ (reference sequence). This CDR3 spans 15 amino acids. The ends were cut back, 5 bases at V and 2 bases at J, with 14 bases in the middle. CDR3: CASSHPSRDTDTQYF. The CDR3 region has the DNA TGTGCCAGCAGCCATCCAAGCAGGGACACAGATACGCAGTATTTT.

This clonotype was detected many times. This chain connects TRBV7-9 to TRBJ2-2; 15 nucleotides line up with TRBD2. Germline V CDR1 and CDR2: SEHNR, FQNEAQ (reference sequence). V was pared by 4 bases and J by 7 bases, with 13 bases of the junction left unmatched. The CDR3 consists of 19 residues. This CDR3 reads CASSSGLAGGRRSIGELFF. The CDR3 DNA is TGTGCCAGCAGCTCGGGACTAGCGGGAGGCAGAAGGAGCATCGGGGAGCTGTTTTTT.

This clonotype was picked up many times. The CDR3, as DNA: TGCAGTGCTAGAGTAGGAGGTAGCGCCTACAATGAGCAGTTCTTC. It codes for CSARVGGSAYNEQFF. The genes are TRBV20-1 and TRBJ2-1; possibly TRBD2 for D (5 bases). The V end was cut by 1 base, the J end by 2 bases, with 12 bases between. This CDR3 spans 15 amino acids. Germline V CDR1 and CDR2: DFQATT, SNEGSKA (reference sequence).

At least ten counts were recorded for this clonotype. The chain couples TRBV24-1 to TRBJ2-1, with 7 bases lining up with TRBD1. Germline CDR1 is KGHDR and CDR2 is SFDVKD. The CDR3 consists of 16 residues. Germline trimming cut 1 base from V and 2 bases from J; bases unmatched to any gene: 4. CDR3 amino acids: CATSDLETGTYNEQFF. The CDR3 coding sequence is TGTGCCACCAGTGATTTAGAGACAGGGACCTACAATGAGCAGTTCTTC.

The rearrangement joins TRBV10-3 to TRBJ2-7; a weak D match, TRBD2 (7 bases). The germline V and J ends were trimmed by 8 bases and 3 bases, with 23 bases remaining between them. The CDR3 consists of 16 residues. CDR1 ENHRY and CDR2 SYGVKD come from the germline V gene. CDR3 nucleotide sequence: TGTGCCATCGGGCGTGGGGGGCTAGCGGTCGACTACGAGCAGTACTTC. Its translation is CAIGRGGLAVDYEQYF.

This clonotype showed up many times. The chain carries TRBV24-1 and TRBJ2-2, with D possibly being TRBD1 (5 bases). The CDR3 covers 14 residues. Germline CDR1 is KGHDR and CDR2 is SFDVKD. V lost 6 bases, J lost 3 bases, and 10 bases lay in between. The CDR3 reads CATSRGADTGELFF. For the CDR3, the DNA is TGTGCCACCAGTAGGGGCGCTGACACCGGGGAGCTGTTTTTT.

V usage is TRBV20-1 and J usage is TRBJ2-7; D gene uncertain. Looked up from germline, CDR1 is DFQATT and CDR2 is SNEGSKA (reference sequence). Trimming took off 6 bases at V and 5 bases at J, with 8 bases between the two ends. The CDR3 loop spans 10 amino acids. CDR3 nucleotides: TGCAGTGCCTTAAGGGACGAGCAGTACTTC. This encodes CSALRDEQYF.

This clonotype was picked up a small number of times. V usage is TRBV20-1 and J usage is TRBJ2-3; TRBD1 might be the D (6 bases). CDR1 is DFQATT, CDR2 SNEGSKA, per germline (reference sequence). The CDR3 is 16 amino acids. V was clipped by 1 base and J by 1 base, with 15 bases between them. This chain's CDR3 is CSARGDYDRRTDTQYF. The CDR3 region has the DNA TGCAGTGCTAGAGGTGATTATGACAGGCGCACAGATACGCAGTATTTT.

This clonotype was detected many times. The chain links TRBV7-3 to TRBJ2-1, with 13 bases matching TRBD2. The germline V gene encodes CDR1 SGHTA and CDR2 FQGTGA. The J segment lost 9 bases and the V segment lost 4 bases, leaving 12 bases of the junction unmatched. The CDR3 covers 17 residues. This chain's CDR3 is CASSYPPLAGGPGEQFF. CDR3 DNA: TGTGCCAGCAGCTACCCCCCACTAGCGGGAGGGCCGGGTGAGCAGTTCTTC. Full variable domain (missing parts from reference TRBV7-3 and TRBJ2-1): GAGVSQTPSNKVTEKGKYVELRCDPISGHTALYWYRQSLGQGPEFLIYFQGTGAADDSGLPNDRFFAVRPEGSVSTLKIQRTERGDSAVYLCASSYPPLAGGPGEQFFGPGTRLTVL.

This clonotype was observed at least ten times. This chain joins TRBV29-1 and TRBJ2-1, with TRBD1 identical over 8 bases. CDR1 and CDR2 from the germline V gene are SQVTM and ANQGSEA. J was trimmed by 4 bases and V by 7 bases; bases with no gene match: 12. The CDR3 runs to 15 residues. The CDR3 DNA sequence: TGCAGCGCCAAAAGGCAGGGGGCGACTTACAATGAGCAGTTCTTC. Amino acids: CSAKRQGATYNEQFF.